A single sample is the source of the 12 T cell receptor beta chains below, sequenced in a study of human T cells and chemical hapten exposure. TCRdb redid the calling of the RACE reads with MiXCR, one entry per CDR3 protein. The repertoire holds some 180,000 distinct CDR3 sequences, with about 22% as singletons. Indicated time point: patch test 3, about 24 weeks after DPC sensitization. Noted treatment: therapeutic diphenylcyclopropenone sensitization with weekly scalp DPC. The sequences come from whole blood, collected in connection with sensitization to the hapten diphenylcyclopropenone (DPC). These TCRs come from a woman in her thirties or forties with alopecia areata. Some clones in this sample may be carry-over from other donors' samples.

This clonotype was detected a few times. The V and J genes are TRBV29-1 and TRBJ2-7, with TRBD1 matching 7 bases. The V gene end was trimmed by 1 base and the J gene end by 4 bases; junction bases not matched to a gene: 10. CDR3 size: 15 residues. CDR1 SQVTM and CDR2 ANQGSEA come from the germline V gene. The CDR3 loop reads CSVEGNRGDSYEQYF. DNA for the CDR3: TGCAGCGTTGAAGGGAACAGGGGAGATTCATACGAGCAGTACTTC.

This clonotype showed up many times. V is TRBV27 and J is TRBJ1-1; TRBD1 is a possible D gene (5 bases). The length of the CDR3 is 14 residues. Trimming left V 3 bases short and J 0 bases short, with 8 bases between. From germline, CDR1 is MNHEY and CDR2 SMNVEV (reference sequence). CDR3 sequence reads: CASSFGAMNTEAFF. As DNA, the CDR3 is TGTGCCAGCAGTTTCGGGGCAATGAACACTGAAGCTTTCTTT.

The gene calls are TRBV29-1 and TRBJ2-7; TRBD1 matches at 9 bases. CDR1 and CDR2 from the germline V gene are SQVTM and ANQGSEA. J was trimmed by 4 bases and V by 6 bases; bases with no gene match: 16. The CDR3 contains 16 residues. CDR3 nucleotide sequence: TGCAGCGTGCCCCAATATCCCGGGACAGGGAAGTACGAGCAGTACTTC. It is translated as CSVPQYPGTGKYEQYF.

The chain uses TRBV7-2 and TRBJ2-3; D is undetermined. Germline V gene lookup returns CDR1 SGHTA and CDR2 FQGNSA. The CDR3 runs 13 residues. The germline V and J ends were trimmed by 5 bases and 4 bases, with 10 bases remaining between them. CDR3 DNA sequence: TGTGCCAGCAGCCCGCCCCCGCCAGATACGCAGTATTTT. It codes for CASSPPPPDTQYF.

This clonotype was found a few times. The chain joins TRBV29-1 to TRBJ2-1; tentatively, D is TRBD1 or TRBD2 (5 bases each). The V and J ends lost 3 bases and 4 bases respectively, with 16 bases between them. CDR3 length equals 15 residues. Germline lookup yields CDR1 SQVTM and CDR2 ANQGSEA. Written as DNA, the CDR3 is TGCAGCGTTGAGGAGGTGGGGGTTATTTACAATGAGCAGTTCTTC. This gives the protein CSVEEVGVIYNEQFF.

The rearrangement links TRBV3-1 to TRBJ2-2, with 13 positions matching TRBD2. CDR1 is LGHDT and CDR2 is YNNKEL in the germline V gene (reference sequence). Trimming removed 5 bases from V and 0 bases from J; junction bases left unmatched: 6. The CDR3 is made up of 18 amino acids. The CDR3 here is CASSFRTSGSSNTGELFF. DNA for the CDR3: TGTGCCAGCAGCTTCCGGACTAGCGGGAGCTCGAACACCGGGGAGCTGTTTTTT. The full variable domain, completed using reference TRBV3-1 and TRBJ2-2, is DTAVSQTPKYLVTQMGNDKSIKCEQNLGHDTMYWYKQDSKKFLKIMFSYNNKELIINETVPNRFSPKSPDKAHLNLHINSLELGDSAVYFCASSFRTSGSSNTGELFFGEGSRLTVL.

This clonotype was observed a handful of times. This sequence joins TRBV29-1 and TRBJ2-3, with D perhaps given as TRBD1 or TRBD2 (5 bases each). The CDR3 extends over 13 amino acids. V dropped 4 bases and J dropped 6 bases, with 14 bases sitting between them. Germline V CDR1 and CDR2: SQVTM, ANQGSEA. For the CDR3, the DNA is TGCAGCGTTGTAACTTTCGAGGGGGATACGCAGTATTTT. Translated, it gives CSVVTFEGDTQYF.

The V call is TRBV12-3 or TRBV12-4, the J call TRBJ2-2; TRBD2 is a possible D gene (6 bases). The CDR3 has 15 residues. V lost 3 bases and J lost 0, with 8 bases in between. The CDR3 DNA sequence: TGTGCCAGCAGTTTCGGCGGGACGAACACCGGGGAGCTGTTTTTT. Amino acid sequence: CASSFGGTNTGELFF.

The gene calls are TRBV29-1 and TRBJ2-5; D is tentatively TRBD1 or TRBD2 (5 bases each). Germline V gene lookup returns CDR1 SQVTM and CDR2 ANQGSEA. The CDR3 has 14 amino acids. V was shortened by 7 bases and J by 4 bases, with 19 bases between the two germline ends. CDR3 loop: CSGREGPGRETQYF. The CDR3, as DNA: TGCAGCGGCCGAGAGGGTCCAGGGAGAGAGACCCAGTACTTC.

The rearrangement joins TRBV7-2 to TRBJ2-7, with TRBD2 matching 10 bases. Germline CDR1 SGHTA, CDR2 FQGNSA. This CDR3 has 17 amino acids. V dropped 5 bases and J dropped 7; count of bases not matched to a gene: 17. The CDR3 sequence: CASSPEGLAGVTGEQYF. The CDR3 bases are TGTGCCAGCAGCCCCGAGGGGCTAGCGGGAGTAACGGGAGAGCAGTACTTC.

The J gene is TRBJ2-1, the V gene TRBV6-5; 10 bases are a match to TRBD2. Germline-derived CDR1 and CDR2 are MNHEY and SVGAGI. J was trimmed by 9 bases and V by 5 bases; bases with no gene match: 10. The CDR3 loop spans 15 amino acids. In DNA, the CDR3 is TGTGCCAGCAGTACGAGCGGGAGGGCCTCCACTGAGCAGTTCTTC. It encodes CASSTSGRASTEQFF.

The rearrangement links TRBV6-2 or TRBV6-3 to TRBJ2-7; D may correspond to TRBD1 or TRBD2 (5 bases each). Germline CDR1 and CDR2: MNHEY and SVGEGT. The CDR3 totals 14 residues. V was trimmed by 6 bases and J by 2 bases, leaving 14 bases between them. The CDR3 DNA sequence: TGTGCCAGCAGAAGGGACGGAATGACCTACGAGCAGTACTTC. This codes for CASRRDGMTYEQYF.